This TCR beta chain was profiled in a study of PD-1 blockade in classical Hodgkin lymphoma. Study observations and caveats: Whatever underlies the repertoire differences (possibly disease activity or prior therapy) remains undefined.

Time point meaning: cycle 4 day 1 (C4D1), after more than five weeks of nivolumab. Every patient was affected by relapse after autologous stem cell transplantation, while exposure to brentuximab vedotin was not uniform. Out of thawed PBMCs, magnetic negative selection purified CD4+ T cells. With regard to this clone: Its antigen is not identified.

V dropped 5 bases and J dropped 1; count of bases not matched to a gene: 7. The CDR3 consists of 17 residues. Per germline, CDR1 MRHNA and CDR2 SNTAGT. The protocol was immunoSEQ multiplex PCR, while the TCRdb copy is restricted to in-frame clones and leaves out a portion. The data hold 10,000 to 15,000 clones, with about four fifths observed a single time. This chain connects TRBV6-4 to TRBJ2-6; TRBD2 agrees at 8 bases. The source was CD4+ T cells from blood, collected before the fourth cycle of nivolumab. The clonotype comes from a human donor with classical Hodgkin lymphoma. The CDR3 nucleotides are TGTGCCAGCAGTCCCGGGGGGGACGGGTCTGGGGCCAACGTCCTGACTTTC. Residues: CASSPGGDGSGANVLTF.